What follows describes a single T cell receptor (beta chain). Amplification by 5'RACE using constant-segment primers produced TCR alpha and TCR beta cDNA libraries that carried sample barcodes and UMIs. MiXCR was run by TCRdb on the 5' RACE reads, yielding one entry per CDR3 protein. The sample carries roughly 300,000 distinct CDR3 sequences, roughly 13% recorded once. The length of the CDR3 is 9 residues. The V and J ends lost 0 bases and 10 bases respectively, with 0 bases between them. This record comes from a study of T-cell memory formation after mild COVID-19. Material: PBMCs or a T cell subset sorted from them (not recorded which). The source of this sequence is a man between 18 and 35 years old who had mild COVID-19 (a few samples of this study predate the infection). Cell type and time point are not known. The chain joins TRBV12-3 or TRBV12-4 to TRBJ2-5; the D is unclear. The CDR3 here is CASSLAQYF. CDR3 nucleotide sequence: TGTGCCAGCAGTTTAGCCCAGTACTTC.